This note documents a single T cell receptor beta chain sequence. Its antigen target is currently unknown. It has no much larger one-base neighbor in the sample; base qualities were not kept. This sample was included in a study of blood T cell repertoires in COVID-19 (dated by TCRdb to 2018 to 2020). For context, the study as a whole: Samples covering the acute and convalescent phases of COVID-19 were provided by collaborators in the United States, Italy and Spain. The prospective study material was composed of cDNA or gDNA derived from T cells, B-cell-depleted T cells, or PBMCs. Deeply sampled blood TCRbeta repertoires from subjects exposed to, actively infected with, or recovered from COVID-19 were included in the dataset. The repertoires were made available in a free public database intended to serve as a resource for research on the immune response to SARS-CoV-2. Samples came from the ongoing ImmuneRACE study (first 160 participants) plus 1,254 subjects from 6 global collaborators. Sample metadata almost always included a de-identified subject ID, COVID-19 status, age in years and sex. HLA class I and class II types, where available, came from metadata supplied by the sample provider rather than from assay-based typing. General findings and caveats noted by the study authors: Clinical and demographic metadata were provided uncurated, with the amount varying by source and participant.

Each collaborating institution followed its own protocols to collect whole blood in K2EDTA tubes. For TCRbeta analysis, collaborators shipped samples in one of three forms: frozen whole blood, isolated PBMCs, or DNA extracted from either of those sample types. TCRbeta CDR3 regions were amplified from genomic DNA by means of the immunoSEQ Assay, a bias-controlled multiplex PCR. The authors' pipeline ran thus. Within the assay, amplification of reference gene primers was used to estimate how many nucleated cells each sample contained. Sequence reads were collapsed and filtered to measure the absolute abundance of every unique TCRbeta CDR3 rearrangement. For each sample, productive Simpson clonality was calculated as the square root of Simpson's diversity index over productive rearrangements. TCRdb mirrors the immuneACCESS table, restricted to in-frame sequences. Some clones are absent from its copies; in checked studies, under half trace to an unresolved V gene, and the reason for the others is unknown. The D gene and trimming were derived from the DNA, and the V and J assignments and clone size from that table. The sample table records approximately 250,000 clones; approximately 86% of these occur just once. Clones ranked in the top ten supply roughly 6.4% of the sample.

The clonotype originates from a woman aged 60-75 years with active or convalescent COVID-19. The material sequenced was peripheral blood.

The DNA sequence is given as TGTGCTAGTGGTTTGTATCTCCAGGGTTTAAACTATGGCTACACCTTC. This encodes CASGLYLQGLNYGYTF. The V gene is TRBV12-5 and the J gene is TRBJ1-2; a weak D assignment points to TRBD1 (5 bases agree). V and J lose 2 bases and 2 bases, and a span of 15 bases separates them. According to the germline V gene, CDR1 reads LGHNT and CDR2 reads FRNRAP. The CDR3 spans 16 residues, from the cysteine through the phenylalanine. The entry retains the CDR3 DNA only, 48 bases that are in frame from base 1.